The rows below give T cell receptor beta chains drawn from one sample of a study of T cells in Graves' hyperthyroidism and ophthalmopathy. A single record per CDR3 protein comes from TCRdb applying MiXCR to the multiplex PCR reads. The table shows hundreds of thousands of distinct CDR3 sequences, with roughly 14% occurring only once. Sequenced: blood. Receptors were obtained from a woman in her thirties or forties with Graves' ophthalmopathy. Both conserved end residues are part of each CDR3. A D gene is named only where the DNA matches it firmly. Clone size is stated in some rows and not others, as once, few, many or a class when expanded.

NA | many | TRBJ2-7 | 15 | TRBV12-3/TRBV12-4 | TGTGCCAGCAGTCCTAACCAGGGAGGAATGAACGAGCAGTACTTC | CASSPNQGGMNEQYF
NA | NA | TRBJ1-1 | 13 | TRBV7-6 | TGTGCCAGCAGCTCCCAAGGGCTGACTGAAGCTTTCTTT | CASSSQGLTEAFF
TRBD1 | many | TRBJ2-7 | 16 | TRBV11-2 | TGTGCCAGCAGCTTAGGTTTGGCAGGGGGCTTTTGGGAGCAGTACTTC | CASSLGLAGGFWEQYF
TRBD1 | many | TRBJ1-4 | 14 | TRBV5-1 | TGCGCCAGCAGCTTAACAGGGGTAGTTGAAAAACTGTTTTTT | CASSLTGVVEKLFF
NA | many | TRBJ1-1 | 11 | TRBV12-3/TRBV12-4 | TGTGCCAGCAGTTTGCAGACAAAAGCTTTCTTT | CASSLQTKAFF
NA | many | TRBJ1-1 | 14 | TRBV19 | TGTGCCACCCTTCGGGGAGGGGGGTACACTGAAGCTTTCTTT | CATLRGGGYTEAFF
NA | few | TRBJ1-3 | 12 | TRBV2 | TGTGCCAGCACCCGAGGTTTGAACACCATATATTTT | CASTRGLNTIYF
NA | NA | TRBJ1-3 | 14 | TRBV6-1 | TGTGCCAGCAGTGAAGTAGGGACAAGAAACACCATATATTTT | CASSEVGTRNTIYF
NA | few | TRBJ2-7 | 11 | TRBV10-3 | TGTGCCACGGGGCAGGGCTACGAGCAGTACTTC | CATGQGYEQYF
NA | NA | TRBJ1-5 | 14 | TRBV10-3 | TGTGCCTCGCGCGGGGACAACTTAAATCAGCCCCAGCATTTT | CASRGDNLNQPQHF
NA | many | TRBJ2-5 | 14 | TRBV12-3/TRBV12-4 | TGTGCCAGCAGTTTATTCGGTCTGCAAGAGACCCAGTACTTC | CASSLFGLQETQYF
NA | few | TRBJ1-1 | 14 | TRBV7-8 | TGTGCCAGCAGCTTAGTAATAGGGAACTCTGAAGCTTTCTTT | CASSLVIGNSEAFF
NA | many | TRBJ1-1 | 14 | TRBV19 | TGTGCCAGTAGCCCGAAGGCCGGGGTCGCTGAAGCTTTCTTT | CASSPKAGVAEAFF
TRBD1 | many | TRBJ1-3 | 15 | TRBV12-3/TRBV12-4 | TGTGCCAGCAGATACGGGGGGACAGCTGGAAACACCATATATTTT | CASRYGGTAGNTIYF
NA | NA | TRBJ1-1 | 15 | TRBV4-2 | TGTGCCAGCAGATCCATCTCCGTGGGGAACACTGAAGCTTTCTTT | CASRSISVGNTEAFF
TRBD2 | many | TRBJ2-1 | 15 | TRBV12-3/TRBV12-4 | TGTGCCAGCAGTGATCTAGCGGGATCTGGGTATGAGCAGTTCTTC | CASSDLAGSGYEQFF
TRBD2 | few | TRBJ2-5 | 17 | TRBV6-5 | TGTGCCAGCAGTTCGGGACTAGCGGGAGTGATCAAGGAGACCCAGTACTTC | CASSSGLAGVIKETQYF
TRBD1 | many | TRBJ1-1 | 14 | TRBV12-3/TRBV12-4 | TGTGCCAGCAGTTGGACAGGGCTGAACACTGAAGCTTTCTTT | CASSWTGLNTEAFF
NA | once | TRBJ2-7 | 15 | TRBV28 | TGTGCCAGCAGTTCGCCGGGCGGACCCGCCTCCGAGCAGTACTTC | CASSSPGGPASEQYF
NA | NA | TRBJ1-1 | 10 | TRBV7-9 | TGTGCCAGCAGCACCTACGAAGCTTTCTTT | CASSTYEAFF
NA | many | TRBJ2-6 | 16 | TRBV19 | TGTGCCAGTAGTCCCCAGTCCGCCCATGGGGCCAACGTCCTGACTTTC | CASSPQSAHGANVLTF
NA | many | TRBJ2-7 | 15 | TRBV5-6 | TGTGCCAGCAGCTTGTGGAACAGGGATTTCTACGAGCAGTACTTC | CASSLWNRDFYEQYF
NA | many | TRBJ2-7 | 16 | TRBV6-1 | TGTGCCAGCAGTGAGGCCGCGGCAGGTCCATCCTACGAGCAGTACTTC | CASSEAAAGPSYEQYF
NA | few | TRBJ1-1 | 15 | TRBV4-1 | TGCGCCAGCAGCTTGGGAGCTAACTGGAGCACTGGAGCTTTCTTT | CASSLGANWSTGAFF
TRBD1 | NA | TRBJ2-5 | 15 | TRBV5-1 | TGCGCCAGCAGGTCGACAGGGGCTGAGGGAGAGACCCAGTACTTC | CASRSTGAEGETQYF
NA | few | TRBJ2-2 | 14 | TRBV6-1 | TGTGCCAGCAGTAATCAAGGCGTCACCGGGGAGCTGTTTTTT | CASSNQGVTGELFF
TRBD2 | many | TRBJ2-7 | 14 | TRBV28 | TGTGCCAGCCGGCGGGAGGCTGGATCCTACGAGCAGTACTTC | CASRREAGSYEQYF
NA | NA | TRBJ2-3 | 14 | TRBV27 | TGTGCCAGCAGTTTCGGCGAAAGCACAGATACGCAGTATTTT | CASSFGESTDTQYF
NA | many | TRBJ2-5 | 11 | TRBV7-8 | TGTGCCAGCAGCTCGCATGGGACCCAGTACTTC | CASSSHGTQYF
TRBD1 | many | TRBJ2-7 | 14 | TRBV2 | TGTGCCAGCAGTCCAGGACAGGGGGCTGCCGAGCAGTACTTC | CASSPGQGAAEQYF
NA | many | TRBJ2-7 | 15 | TRBV20-1 | TGCAGTGCCCAGAACCGGGACAAAGGGCACTACGAGCAGTACTTC | CSAQNRDKGHYEQYF
NA | many | TRBJ2-5 | 14 | TRBV6-1 | TGTGCCAGCAGTGGACGGGGCCCCCAAGAGACCCAGTACTTC | CASSGRGPQETQYF
NA | many | TRBJ1-1 | 13 | TRBV2 | TGTGCCAGCTCAGGACGACAGATCACTGAAGCTTTCTTT | CASSGRQITEAFF
NA | many | TRBJ1-3 | 13 | TRBV5-4 | TGTGCCAGCAGCTCTGTGCCGGGAGACACCATATATTTT | CASSSVPGDTIYF
NA | many | TRBJ1-1 | 13 | TRBV7-6 | TGTGCCAGCAGCTATGCAGGGAAGACTGAAGCTTTCTTT | CASSYAGKTEAFF